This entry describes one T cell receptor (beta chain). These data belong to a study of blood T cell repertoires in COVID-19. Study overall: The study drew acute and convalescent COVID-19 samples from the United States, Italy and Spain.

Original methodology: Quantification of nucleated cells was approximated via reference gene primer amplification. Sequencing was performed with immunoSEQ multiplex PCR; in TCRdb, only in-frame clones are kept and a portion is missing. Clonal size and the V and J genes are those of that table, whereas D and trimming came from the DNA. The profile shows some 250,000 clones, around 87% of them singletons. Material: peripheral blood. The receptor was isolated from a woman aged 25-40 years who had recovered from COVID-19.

CDR3 bases: TGTGCCAGTAGTATAGACACCAGGGGAGCTTTCTTT. Translating gives CASSIDTRGAFF. The V call is TRBV19, the J call TRBJ1-1, with D possibly matching TRBD1 (6 bases). With 0 bases removed from V and 10 bases from J, the gap between germline ends came to 9 bases. Germline assignment: CDR1 LNHDA and CDR2 SQIVND (reference sequence). This CDR3 has 12 residues. Filled out from reference TRBV19 and TRBJ1-1, the complete variable domain reads DGGITQSPKYLFRKEGQNVTLSCEQNLNHDAMYWYRQDPGQGLRLIYYSQIVNDFQKGDIAEGYSVSREKKESFPLTVTSAQKNPTAFYLCASSIDTRGAFFGQGTRLTVV.